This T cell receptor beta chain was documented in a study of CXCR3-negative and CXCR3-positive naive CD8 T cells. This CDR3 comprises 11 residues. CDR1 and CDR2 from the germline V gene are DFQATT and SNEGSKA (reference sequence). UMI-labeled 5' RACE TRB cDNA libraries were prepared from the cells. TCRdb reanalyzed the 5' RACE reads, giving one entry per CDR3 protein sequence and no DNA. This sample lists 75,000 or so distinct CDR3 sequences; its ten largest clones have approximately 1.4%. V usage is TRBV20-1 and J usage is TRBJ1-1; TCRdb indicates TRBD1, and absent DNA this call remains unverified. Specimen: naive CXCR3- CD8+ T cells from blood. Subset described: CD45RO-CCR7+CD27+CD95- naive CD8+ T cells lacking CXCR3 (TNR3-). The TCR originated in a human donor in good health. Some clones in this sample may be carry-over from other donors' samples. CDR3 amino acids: CSVPGVTEAFF.